The TCR beta chain described here comes from a study of T cell responses to AZD1222 COVID-19 vaccine. Study results and limitations: Compared with day 0, the breadth and depth of the Spike-specific TCR repertoire rose significantly after two doses of AZD1222. The donor cohort was predominantly white British with a female majority, and clonal diversity may have been underestimated.

Notes on this clone: The antigen is unknown.

Measured with immunoSEQ multiplex PCR; TCRdb has only the in-frame clones, and not every one. The sample has some 140,000 clones; around 89% are singletons. The V end was cut by 3 bases, the J end by 1 base, with 4 bases between. Germline V gene lookup returns CDR1 GTSNPN and CDR2 SVGIG (reference sequence). The CDR3 runs to 12 residues. The specimen was peripheral blood, collected 28 days after the second AZD1222 dose. The origin of this receptor is an adult who received the AZD1222 COVID-19 vaccine. The J gene is TRBJ1-3, the V gene TRBV30; D gene unclear. The CDR3 nucleotides read TGTGCCTGGAGGCTATCTGGAAACACCATATATTTT. Translating gives CAWRLSGNTIYF.